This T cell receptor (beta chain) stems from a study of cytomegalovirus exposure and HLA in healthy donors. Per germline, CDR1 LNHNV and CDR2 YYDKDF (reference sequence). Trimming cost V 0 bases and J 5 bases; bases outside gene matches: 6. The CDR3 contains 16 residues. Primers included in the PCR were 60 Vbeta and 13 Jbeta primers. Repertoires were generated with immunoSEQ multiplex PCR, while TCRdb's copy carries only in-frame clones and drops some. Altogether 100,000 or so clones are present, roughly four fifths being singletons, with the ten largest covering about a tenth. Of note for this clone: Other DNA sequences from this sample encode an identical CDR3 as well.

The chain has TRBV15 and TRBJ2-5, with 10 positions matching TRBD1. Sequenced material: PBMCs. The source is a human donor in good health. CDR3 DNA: TGTGCCACCAGCAGAGATCGGGGACAGGGGCGGGAGACCCAGTACTTC. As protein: CATSRDRGQGRETQYF.